This T cell receptor (beta chain) was observed in a study of molecular identifiers for immune sequencing clone quantification. The study's findings and limits: The study found clones above 20 RNA copies held over 97% of effector molecules and under 1% in naive cells.

This clonotype was seen only a few times. Antigen unknown. In TCRdb, the PCR reads were re-called with MiXCR into one record per CDR3 protein. The table shows hundreds of thousands of distinct CDR3 sequences, with 25% occurring only once. Germline V CDR1 and CDR2: GTSNPN, SVGIG (reference sequence). After removal of 2 bases from V and 5 bases from J, the junction contained 3 bases not matched to a gene. This CDR3 spans 13 amino acids. Sample: naive CD8+ T cells from blood, with Jurkat cell RNA spiked in. Subset in this sample: FACS-sorted CD8+CD4-CCR7+CD45RA+ naive T cells. The V gene is TRBV30, the J gene TRBJ2-5; TRBD1 matches 9 bases. This clonotype was sampled from a human donor in good health. Some libraries in this study had Jurkat cell RNA spiked in. CDR3 loop: CAWSSGTGETQYF. CDR3 sequence (DNA): TGTGCCTGGAGTTCCGGGACAGGGGAGACCCAGTACTTC.